This T cell receptor (beta chain) was obtained from a study of blood T cell repertoires in COVID-19. Study-level information: Material from acute and convalescent COVID-19 was sourced from the United States, Italy and Spain. Sources were T cells, B-cell-depleted T cells, or PBMCs; the material itself was cDNA or gDNA.

In the authors' workflow: Using reference gene primer amplification, nucleated cell counts were estimated. Clones were sequenced by immunoSEQ multiplex PCR, and TCRdb holds only the in-frame ones, with some missing. For V, J and clone size, that table is used; D and trimming come from the DNA. Of roughly 570,000 clones detected, approximately 91% appear once; the ten largest clones hold roughly 8%. Seattle cases were enrolled at active infection and followed longitudinally. Germline V gives CDR1 SGHTA, CDR2 FQGNSA. With 1 base removed from V and 8 bases from J, the gap between germline ends came to 17 bases. The CDR3 is 15 residues long.

V gene TRBV7-2 combines with J gene TRBJ1-2, with a weak D call TRBD1 (6 bases). This clonotype was sampled from a woman aged 50 to 60 with COVID-19, enrolled during active disease. The sequencing input was peripheral blood. As DNA, the CDR3 is TGTGCCAGCAGCTTAGGGATCGGACAGCTTGGGGGCTACACCTTC. Its protein is CASSLGIGQLGGYTF. Filled out from reference TRBV7-2 and TRBJ1-2, the complete variable domain reads GAGVSQSPSNKVTEKGKDVELRCDPISGHTALYWYRQSLGQGLEFLIYFQGNSAPDKSGLPSDRFSAERTGGSVSTLTIQRTQQEDSAVYLCASSLGIGQLGGYTFGSGTRLTVV.